This T cell receptor beta chain was found in a study of cytomegalovirus exposure and HLA in healthy donors. Turning to the study itself: Unique TCR beta sequences numbering some 120 million came from around 180 million T cells in an earlier analysis. General study points: Within an earlier analysis, most TCR beta V segments proved productive either about 87% or about 30% of the time.

This CDR3 is 14 amino acids long. Germline-derived CDR1 and CDR2 are PRHDT and FYEKMQ (reference sequence). Details on this clone: The antigen is not known. Germline and junction disagree at one end, which may indicate a read error.

The PCR used 60 Vbeta and 13 Jbeta primers. Repertoires were generated with immunoSEQ multiplex PCR, while TCRdb's copy carries only in-frame clones and drops some. The sample has about 170,000 clones; 80% to 90% are singletons. This receptor was obtained from a woman in her late teens or twenties in good health and CMV-seronegative. Input material: PBMCs. The rearrangement uses TRBV13 and TRBJ1-1, with 9 bases identical to TRBD1. The CDR3 region has the DNA TGTGCCAGCAGCCAAAGCTTATTGGGACAGGGCGAGGTCTTT. The encoded protein is CASSQSLLGQGEVF.